A single sample gave rise to the 14 T cell receptor beta chains below, sequenced in a study of blood T cell repertoires in COVID-19. Generated by immunoSEQ multiplex PCR, the TCRdb table keeps only in-frame clones and is missing some. The repertoire has approximately 230,000 clones, around 88% of them found once; the top ten carry approximately 4.2%. The sequencing input was PBMCs or T cells enriched from blood (not recorded which). Receptor source: a woman aged 25 to 45 who had recovered from COVID-19.

The chain combines TRBV24-1 with TRBJ2-2, with 8 bases aligning to TRBD2. Per the germline V gene, CDR1 is KGHDR and CDR2 is SFDVKD. CDR3 length: 21 residues. V was pared by 1 base and J by 1 base, with 16 bases of the junction left unmatched. The CDR3 protein is CATSDFPPRLAGSKNTGELFF. The DNA of the CDR3 is TGTGCCACCAGTGATTTCCCCCCTAGATTAGCGGGATCAAAGAACACCGGGGAGCTGTTTTTT.

The chain joins TRBV4-2 to TRBJ1-1; 10 bases line up with TRBD1. This CDR3 is 16 amino acids long. The germline gives CDR1 LGHNA, CDR2 YNFKEQ. Trimming cost V 4 bases and J 0 bases; bases outside gene matches: 5. The CDR3 loop is CASSRGTGDMNTEAFF. The CDR3 DNA sequence: TGTGCCAGCAGCCGAGGGACAGGGGACATGAACACTGAAGCTTTCTTT.

The chain couples TRBV28 to TRBJ2-1; 10 bases fit TRBD2. CDR3 length: 15 amino acids. From germline, CDR1 is MDHEN and CDR2 SYDVKM. V lost 5 bases, J lost 4 bases, and 5 bases stayed unmatched. The DNA of the CDR3 is TGTGCCAGCAGTCTCCTAGCGGGGGCATACAATGAGCAGTTCTTC. Translating gives CASSLLAGAYNEQFF.

J is TRBJ2-3 and V is TRBV6-5; 9 positions agree with TRBD2. Germline CDR1 is MNHEY and CDR2 is SVGAGI. The CDR3 has 15 residues. Trimming removed 1 base from V and 8 bases from J; junction bases left unmatched: 7. The CDR3 DNA is TGTGCCAGCAGTTACTGGCGGGAGGGCCAAGGTACGCAGTATTTT. Translating it yields CASSYWREGQGTQYF.

J is TRBJ2-7 and V is TRBV19; D is perhaps TRBD2 (5 bases). The germline V gene encodes CDR1 LNHDA and CDR2 SQIVND (reference sequence). With 3 bases removed from V and 3 bases from J, the gap between germline ends came to 12 bases. The CDR3 has 14 residues. CDR3 residues: CASSIPGGVYEQYF. The DNA of the CDR3 is TGTGCCAGTAGTATTCCAGGAGGCGTCTACGAGCAGTACTTC.

The chain combines TRBV4-1 with TRBJ2-5, with D possibly matching TRBD1 (6 bases). The germline V and J ends were trimmed by 0 bases and 2 bases, with 13 bases remaining between them. From germline, CDR1 is MGHRA and CDR2 YSYEKL. The CDR3 consists of 16 residues. The CDR3 nucleotides are TGCGCCAGCAGCCAAGACCCCGGACAGAGACAAGAGACCCAGTACTTC. This codes for CASSQDPGQRQETQYF.

The CDR3 region has the DNA TGTGCCAGCAGTTTAGGTGGGAGGGCCCAGAACGAGCAGTACTTC. Translation gives CASSLGGRAQNEQYF. The chain employs TRBV28 and TRBJ2-7, with 7 bases aligning to TRBD2. Germline assignment: CDR1 MDHEN and CDR2 SYDVKM. Trimming took 2 bases from V and 5 from J; bases not matched to a gene: 9. This CDR3 contains 15 residues.

The genes are TRBV12-3 or TRBV12-4 and TRBJ1-2; D gene uncertain. The ends were cut back, 1 base at V and 8 bases at J, with 8 bases in the middle. The CDR3 spans 12 residues. The CDR3 DNA is TGTGCCAGCAGTTTAGACGTGGGCGGCTACACCTTC. This codes for CASSLDVGGYTF.

The chain combines TRBV5-4 with TRBJ2-1, with D possibly matching TRBD1 (6 bases). V lost 2 bases, J lost 6 bases, and 9 bases lay in between. The germline V gene has CDR1 SGHNT and CDR2 YYREEE (reference sequence). This CDR3 is built from 13 residues. CDR3 sequence (DNA): TGTGCCAGCAGCTTTCAAGGGGGCAATGAGCAGTTCTTC. Protein product: CASSFQGGNEQFF. Full variable domain (remainder filled in from reference TRBV5-4 and TRBJ2-1): ETGVTQSPTHLIKTRGQQVTLRCSSQSGHNTVSWYQQALGQGPQFIFQYYREEENGRGNFPPRFSGLQFPNYSSELNVNALELDDSALYLCASSFQGGNEQFFGPGTRLTVL.

This clone was detected once. The chain employs TRBV7-9 and TRBJ1-3, with a weak D call TRBD1 (6 bases). Trimming cost V 6 bases and J 1 base, with 10 bases left between them. This CDR3 contains 14 residues. Germline V gene lookup returns CDR1 SEHNR and CDR2 FQNEAQ (reference sequence). CDR3 sequence (DNA): TGTGCCAGCAGTTCGAGGGGGTCTGGAAACACCATATATTTT. Amino acid sequence: CASSSRGSGNTIYF.

The chain uses TRBV11-2 and TRBJ1-3; a weak D match, TRBD1 (5 bases). From germline, CDR1 is SGHAT and CDR2 FQNNGV. CDR3 size: 17 residues. V was pared by 4 bases and J by 4 bases, with 20 bases between. The CDR3 DNA follows: TGTGCCAGCAGCTCCTCCAGCCTTCAGGGCAGAGGAAACACCATATATTTT. Translation gives CASSSSSLQGRGNTIYF.

The V gene is TRBV10-3, the J gene TRBJ1-3; D call uncertain. Trimming stripped 4 bases from V and 1 base from J, with 8 bases between. CDR1 and CDR2 from the germline V gene are ENHRY and SYGVKD. The CDR3 length is 14 residues. CDR3 amino acids: CAISVTDSGNTIYF. The CDR3 DNA follows: TGTGCCATCAGTGTTACAGATTCTGGAAACACCATATATTTT.

This chain links TRBV27 with TRBJ2-1; TRBD1 is a possible D gene (6 bases). In germline, CDR1 is MNHEY, CDR2 SMNVEV (reference sequence). CDR3 size: 14 residues. V lost 7 bases and J 2 bases, leaving 12 bases between the germline ends. CDR3 sequence: CASNRVGPYNEQFF. The CDR3 DNA reads TGTGCCAGCAACAGGGTCGGCCCCTACAATGAGCAGTTCTTC.

The chain is built from TRBV7-2 and TRBJ2-7, with 10 bases lining up with TRBD2. In germline, CDR1 is SGHTA, CDR2 FQGNSA. The CDR3 covers 17 residues. The ends lost 0 bases at V and 6 bases at J; junction bases unmatched: 11. Here the CDR3 DNA reads TGTGCCAGCAGCTTAGCGTGGCTAGCGGGAGTGGCTCGCGAGCAGTACTTC. This codes for CASSLAWLAGVAREQYF.